The rows below give T cell receptor beta chains drawn from one sample of a study of naive and memory T cell subsets. One entry per CDR3 protein results from TCRdb running MiXCR on the UMI-ligation and nested PCR reads. Among about 25,000 distinct CDR3 sequences listed, around 5.2% were seen once. Sequences were obtained from blood. The receptors derive from an adult in good health. The CDR3 runs from the conserved cysteine through the conserved F or W. D genes are given only for firm matches. Clone sizes are given selectively: once, few, many, or a class where the clone is expanded.

j_call | clone_size | d_call | v_call | cdr3_aa | cdr3_nt
TRBJ1-5 | many | NA | TRBV27 | CASSPLLDREQPQHF | TGTGCCAGCAGTCCCCTATTGGACAGAGAACAGCCCCAGCATTTT
TRBJ2-7 | many | NA | TRBV7-2 | CASSSLPSSYEQYF | TGTGCCAGCAGCTCCCTTCCGAGCTCCTACGAGCAGTACTTC
TRBJ2-5 | many | TRBD2 | TRBV2 | CASSDPGTSGRGTQYF | TGTGCCAGCAGTGACCCTGGGACTAGCGGACGAGGGACCCAGTACTTC
TRBJ2-7 | many | NA | TRBV6-2/TRBV6-3 | CASSSASYEQYF | TGTGCCAGCAGTTCCGCCTCCTACGAGCAGTACTTC
TRBJ2-1 | few | TRBD1 | TRBV4-1 | CASSLQPGQGANEQFF | TGCGCCAGCAGCCTACAACCGGGACAGGGGGCGAATGAGCAGTTCTTC
TRBJ1-3 | many | NA | TRBV7-9 | CASSSTGSGNTIYF | TGTGCCAGCAGCTCAACAGGGTCCGGAAACACCATATATTTT
TRBJ1-1 | many | NA | TRBV12-3/TRBV12-4 | CASSWGGDTEAFF | TGTGCCAGCAGTTGGGGAGGGGACACTGAAGCTTTCTTT
TRBJ1-1 | many | TRBD1 | TRBV19 | CASSRDRTENTEAFF | TGTGCCAGTAGTAGGGACAGAACCGAGAACACTGAAGCTTTCTTT
TRBJ2-1 | many | NA | TRBV10-3 | CAISEDKDNEQFF | TGTGCCATCAGCGAGGACAAGGACAATGAGCAGTTCTTC
TRBJ1-6 | many | NA | TRBV12-3/TRBV12-4 | CASSLWGSRYNSPLHF | TGTGCCAGCAGTTTATGGGGGTCTCGGTATAATTCACCCCTCCACTTT
TRBJ2-7 | few | NA | TRBV6-6 | CASSYSDTAYEQYF | TGTGCCAGCAGTTACTCCGACACAGCCTACGAGCAGTACTTC
TRBJ1-2 | many | NA | TRBV20-1 | CSASPIGGEVGYGYTF | TGCAGTGCTAGCCCCATAGGGGGGGAGGTGGGCTATGGCTACACCTTC
TRBJ2-5 | many | TRBD2 | TRBV29-1 | CSVESGGRTQYF | TGCAGCGTTGAAAGCGGGGGGCGAACCCAGTACTTC
TRBJ2-3 | few | TRBD2 | TRBV10-3 | CAINGLAGVGDTQYF | TGTGCCATCAACGGTTTAGCGGGAGTTGGAGATACGCAGTATTTT
TRBJ2-2 | many | NA | TRBV6-5 | CASSYGDGAQSTGELFF | TGTGCCAGCAGTTACGGCGATGGGGCGCAGTCCACCGGGGAGCTGTTTTTT
TRBJ1-5 | NA | NA | TRBV19 | CASTPAGSPVEPQHF | TGTGCCAGTACCCCGGCGGGGTCCCCGGTAGAGCCCCAGCATTTT
TRBJ2-1 | many | NA | TRBV4-2 | CASSQEGMRGVGNEQFF | TGTGCCAGCAGCCAAGAGGGGATGAGGGGAGTTGGCAATGAGCAGTTCTTC
TRBJ1-2 | many | NA | TRBV20-1 | CSASTPYEGLGDYGYTF | TGCAGTGCTTCAACCCCCTACGAGGGTTTGGGAGACTATGGCTACACCTTC
TRBJ1-2 | NA | NA | TRBV3-1 | CASSQAWGGSRDGYTF | TGTGCCAGCAGCCAAGCCTGGGGGGGAAGTCGGGATGGCTACACCTTC
TRBJ2-4 | NA | TRBD2 | TRBV4-1 | CASSQDLAGGGKNIQYF | TGCGCCAGCAGCCAAGATTTAGCGGGAGGAGGCAAAAACATTCAGTACTTC
TRBJ2-5 | many | NA | TRBV28 | CASSWTDSLETQYF | TGTGCCAGCAGTTGGACAGATAGCCTGGAGACCCAGTACTTC
TRBJ1-4 | many | NA | TRBV6-5 | CASSSRPGAGEKLFF | TGTGCCAGCAGTTCGAGACCGGGAGCCGGGGAAAAACTGTTTTTT
TRBJ2-1 | many | NA | TRBV4-1 | CASSQKGGLAGDYNEQFF | TGCGCCAGCAGCCAAAAAGGGGGGTTGGCGGGGGATTACAATGAGCAGTTCTTC
TRBJ2-1 | many | TRBD1 | TRBV9 | CASSPLQGNEQFF | TGTGCCAGCAGCCCATTACAGGGGAATGAGCAGTTCTTC
TRBJ1-6 | few | NA | TRBV4-2 | CASRRESSYNSPLHF | TGTGCCAGCAGACGAGAGAGCTCCTATAATTCACCCCTCCACTTT
TRBJ1-5 | many | TRBD1 | TRBV19 | CAAGGRGLRGNQPQHF | TGTGCCGCGGGAGGCAGGGGGCTAAGGGGGAATCAGCCCCAGCATTTT
TRBJ2-5 | few | NA | TRBV6-5 | CASSPDGDWQETQYF | TGTGCCAGCAGCCCCGACGGGGACTGGCAAGAGACCCAGTACTTC
TRBJ1-2 | many | NA | TRBV7-2 | CASTWEPTDYGYTF | TGTGCCAGCACCTGGGAGCCAACGGACTATGGCTACACCTTC
TRBJ2-1 | many | TRBD1 | TRBV6-5 | CASSPGQGYNEQFF | TGTGCCAGCAGCCCGGGACAGGGTTACAATGAGCAGTTCTTC
TRBJ1-5 | NA | NA | TRBV19 | CASTSRRFNQPQHF | TGTGCCAGTACCTCCCGCAGGTTCAATCAGCCCCAGCATTTT
TRBJ2-2 | few | NA | TRBV25-1 | CASSEPKGRPTGELFF | TGTGCCAGCAGTGAACCGAAGGGCAGGCCCACCGGGGAGCTGTTTTTT
TRBJ2-4 | many | NA | TRBV6-2/TRBV6-3 | CASSTESLASLAKNIQYF | TGTGCCAGCAGTACAGAATCTCTAGCGAGTTTGGCCAAAAACATTCAGTACTTC
TRBJ1-4 | many | NA | TRBV12-3/TRBV12-4 | CASSPYRVSTNEKLFF | TGTGCCAGCAGTCCCTATCGGGTTTCAACTAATGAAAAACTGTTTTTT
TRBJ2-5 | many | NA | TRBV29-1 | CSAGGAGIMGETQYF | TGCAGCGCCGGGGGCGCGGGGATAATGGGAGAGACCCAGTACTTC
TRBJ2-5 | NA | NA | TRBV20-1 | CSALRGIRETQYF | TGCAGTGCTCTAAGGGGGATCCGGGAGACCCAGTACTTC
TRBJ1-1 | medium-sized | NA | TRBV20-1 | CSAREPGRTEAFF | TGCAGTGCTAGAGAACCCGGTCGCACTGAAGCTTTCTTT
TRBJ2-7 | NA | TRBD2 | TRBV4-1 | CASSPQTSGKNYEQYF | TGCGCCAGCAGCCCTCAGACTAGCGGGAAGAACTACGAGCAGTACTTC
TRBJ1-1 | many | NA | TRBV7-2 | CASSDRKGGSEAFF | TGTGCCAGCAGCGACAGGAAAGGTGGATCTGAAGCTTTCTTT
TRBJ2-7 | NA | NA | TRBV29-1 | CSARSQGRSYEQYF | TGCAGCGCCCGATCCCAAGGGCGCTCCTACGAGCAGTACTTC
TRBJ2-5 | many | TRBD1 | TRBV2 | CASSAAGTVQETQYF | TGTGCCAGCAGTGCCGCTGGGACAGTTCAAGAGACCCAGTACTTC
TRBJ2-5 | many | NA | TRBV7-2 | CASSQGRRRETQYF | TGTGCCAGCAGCCAAGGCCGTAGGAGAGAGACCCAGTACTTC
TRBJ2-3 | many | NA | TRBV29-1 | CSAHLAVRTDTQYF | TGCAGCGCTCATTTAGCGGTCAGGACAGATACGCAGTATTTT
TRBJ2-7 | many | TRBD1 | TRBV6-2/TRBV6-3 | CASSTGTGYGQYF | TGTGCCAGCAGTACCGGGACAGGGTACGGGCAGTACTTC
TRBJ1-5 | many | NA | TRBV7-9 | CASSSNRAGSNQPQHF | TGTGCCAGCAGTTCCAACAGGGCAGGGAGCAATCAGCCCCAGCATTTT
TRBJ2-3 | many | NA | TRBV29-1 | CSVEQGGADTQYF | TGCAGCGTTGAACAGGGAGGAGCAGATACGCAGTATTTT